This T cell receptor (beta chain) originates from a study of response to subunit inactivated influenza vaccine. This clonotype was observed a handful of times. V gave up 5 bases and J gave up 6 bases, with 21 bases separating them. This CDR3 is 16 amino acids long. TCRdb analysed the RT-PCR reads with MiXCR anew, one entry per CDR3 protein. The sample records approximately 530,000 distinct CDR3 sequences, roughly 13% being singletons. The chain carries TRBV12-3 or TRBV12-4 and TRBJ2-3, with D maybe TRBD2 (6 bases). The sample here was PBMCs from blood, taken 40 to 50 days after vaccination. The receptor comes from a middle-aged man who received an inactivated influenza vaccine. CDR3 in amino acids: CASSTPSAGPEDTQYF. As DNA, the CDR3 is TGTGCCAGCAGTACGCCTTCGGCGGGGCCCGAGGATACGCAGTATTTT.